The 10 T cell receptor beta chains below come from one sample, sequenced in a study of identical twins. TCRdb processed the 5' RACE reads anew with MiXCR; each CDR3 protein has one entry. The sample lists around 490,000 distinct CDR3 sequences, 13% to 15% occurring once. These data are also associated with another study on yellow fever vaccine responses in identical twins.

Sequencing input: CD4+ T cells sorted from blood. Receptors were obtained from a young woman in good health.

The chain recombines TRBV6-2 or TRBV6-3 with TRBJ2-1; TRBD1 matches 10 bases. The V and J ends lost 0 bases and 4 bases, in that order; junction bases with no gene match: 6. Per the germline V gene, CDR1 is MNHEY and CDR2 is SVGEGT. The CDR3 extends over 17 amino acids. The CDR3 nucleotides read TGTGCCAGCAGTTACTCGCCGGGACAGGGGCTTTACAATGAGCAGTTCTTC. It yields the protein CASSYSPGQGLYNEQFF.

The sample holds a few counts of this clonotype. The chain carries TRBV5-1 and TRBJ2-2; 7 bases are a match to TRBD1. The CDR3 runs to 14 residues. V lost 5 bases to trimming and J lost 6 bases; unmatched junction nucleotides: 7. The germline gives CDR1 SGHRS, CDR2 YFSETQ. The CDR3 region has the DNA TGCGCCAGCAGATGGCAGGGGGTCGCCGGGGAGCTGTTTTTT. Translation: CASRWQGVAGELFF. The full variable domain, rest sourced from reference TRBV5-1 and TRBJ2-2, is KAGVTQTPRYLIKTRGQQVTLSCSPISGHRSVSWYQQTPGQGLQFLFEYFSETQRNKGNFPGRFSGRQFSNSRSEMNVSTLELGDSALYLCASRWQGVAGELFFGEGSRLTVL.

The V gene is TRBV3-1, the J gene TRBJ2-3, with TRBD2 identical over 14 bases. J gave up 0 bases and V 4 bases, and 9 bases lay outside the gene matches. This CDR3 has 19 amino acids. Germline values: CDR1 LGHDT, CDR2 YNNKEL (reference sequence). CDR3 protein: CASSRSGTSGGTSTDTQYF. The CDR3 DNA is TGTGCCAGCAGCCGTTCCGGGACTAGCGGGGGAACTAGCACAGATACGCAGTATTTT.

This chain joins TRBV20-1 and TRBJ1-5; D unresolved. This CDR3 has 12 residues. The V end lost 2 bases, the J end lost 4 bases, and 6 bases lay between the germline ends. Germline V gene data show CDR1 as DFQATT and CDR2 as SNEGSKA (reference sequence). CDR3 coding DNA: TGCAGTGCTAGACGGCCGAATCAGCCCCAGCATTTT. Its protein is CSARRPNQPQHF.

This clonotype was seen many times. The rearrangement uses TRBV18 and TRBJ2-3, with D possibly matching TRBD1 (6 bases). The CDR3 contains 13 residues. In germline, CDR1 is KGHSH, CDR2 LQKENI. V gave up 8 bases and J gave up 4 bases, with 13 bases separating them. The CDR3 loop is CASSPPGADTQYF. The CDR3 bases are TGTGCCAGCAGTCCTCCAGGGGCAGATACGCAGTATTTT.

Only a few counts were recorded for this clonotype. The V and J genes are TRBV6-2 or TRBV6-3 and TRBJ2-6; 7 bases agree with TRBD1. CDR1 is MNHEY and CDR2 is SVGEGT in the germline V gene. V dropped 2 bases and J dropped 0; count of bases not matched to a gene: 10. The CDR3 is 19 residues long. For the CDR3, the DNA is TGTGCCAGCAGTTACCCCCAGGGGGTCTCTAGCTCTGGGGCCAACGTCCTGACTTTC. Translating gives CASSYPQGVSSSGANVLTF.

This clonotype was detected many times. The chain employs TRBV12-3 or TRBV12-4 and TRBJ2-3, with D possibly TRBD1 on 6 matching bases. Deletions cut 2 bases from V and 6 bases from J, with 21 bases between. The length of the CDR3 is 17 residues. DNA for the CDR3: TGTGCCAGCAGTTTAACCCCCACAGGGTGGAGGAGGGATACGCAGTATTTT. This translates into CASSLTPTGWRRDTQYF.

This clonotype was counted many times. V and J are TRBV7-3 and TRBJ2-7, with D possibly TRBD2 on 5 matching bases. The ends were cut back, 2 bases at V and 6 bases at J, with 14 bases in the middle. The CDR3 contains 14 residues. From germline, CDR1 is SGHTA and CDR2 FQGTGA. The DNA of the CDR3 is TGTGCCAGCAGCTTACTCCCGGGGAGTTCCGAGCAGTACTTC. Encoded protein: CASSLLPGSSEQYF.

This clonotype was detected ten times or more. An end of the junction differs from the germline gene, which may be a read error. The CDR3 DNA reads TGTGCCAGCAGCTTGACAGGAGCCTCCTACGAGCAGTACTTC. Translating it yields CASSLTGASYEQYF. The chain combines TRBV5-1 with TRBJ2-7; tentative D call: TRBD1 (6 bases). The CDR3 consists of 14 residues. In germline, CDR1 is SGHRS, CDR2 YFSETQ.

Many counts were recorded for this clonotype. The chain links TRBV7-8 to TRBJ2-2; TRBD1 matches at 8 bases. Per germline, CDR1 SGHVS and CDR2 FQNEAQ. The CDR3 covers 12 residues. J gave up 8 bases and V 6 bases, and 2 bases lay outside the gene matches. The CDR3 DNA follows: TGTGCCAGCAGGACAGGGGCGGGGGAGCTGTTTTTT. Translating it yields CASRTGAGELFF.